A selection of T cell receptor beta chains follows, all from one sample in a study of T cell repertoires in cytomegalovirus infection. Using its own MiXCR run on the reads, TCRdb lists one record per CDR3 protein. The sample lists 150,000 to 200,000 distinct CDR3 sequences; roughly a fifth were seen once. Material for sequencing was PBMCs. These receptors all come from a human donor in good health (CMV status not recorded). Some clones in this sample may be carry-over from other donors' samples. CDR3s include the opening cysteine and the closing phenylalanine or tryptophan. D genes are given only for firm matches. A row's size may be missing; if present it is once, few, many or a size class.

J | D | V | size | DNA | CDR3
TRBJ2-2 | TRBD2 | TRBV29-1 | few | TGCAGCGTTGCTCAGCTAGCGGGGGGGGTCACCGGGGAGCTGTTTTTT | CSVAQLAGGVTGELFF
TRBJ2-3 | . | TRBV5-1 | few | TGCGCCAGCAGAAATCCCACAGATACGCAGTATTTT | CASRNPTDTQYF
TRBJ2-1 | . | TRBV7-2 | many | TGTGCCAGCAGCTTAGCTTTAGGCGGGAACTCACATGAGCAGTTCTTC | CASSLALGGNSHEQFF
TRBJ2-1 | TRBD2 | TRBV7-2 | many | TGTGCCAGCAGCCCCCGAGGGACTAGCGGGGGGACTCCTCCCAATGAGCAGTTCTTC | CASSPRGTSGGTPPNEQFF
TRBJ2-7 | . | TRBV9 | . | TGTGCCAGCAGCGTTAGCTCGGACAGCTACGAGCAGTACTTC | CASSVSSDSYEQYF
TRBJ1-1 | . | TRBV28 | few | TGTGCCAGCAGTTTACTAACAGCGGGGGCTTTCTTT | CASSLLTAGAFF
TRBJ2-1 | . | TRBV11-1 | many | TGTGCCAGCAGCCCTAGTCCTTCCTACAATGAGCAGTTCTTC | CASSPSPSYNEQFF
TRBJ2-2 | . | TRBV11-2 | many | TGTGCCAGCAGCTTATTGGAGGGCGGGGAGCTGTTTTTT | CASSLLEGGELFF
TRBJ2-4 | . | TRBV7-2 | few | TGTGCCAGCAGCTTATCTAGGCCGGGGGAGGTAGCCAAAAACATTCAGTACTTC | CASSLSRPGEVAKNIQYF
TRBJ2-2 | TRBD1 | TRBV19 | . | TGTGCCAGTAGTATATTGACAGGGACCGGGGAGCTGTTTTTT | CASSILTGTGELFF
TRBJ1-2 | . | TRBV28 | . | TGTGCCAGCAGTCTTGGGACTTTTAACTATGGCTACACCTTC | CASSLGTFNYGYTF
TRBJ1-2 | . | TRBV12-3/TRBV12-4 | . | TGTGCCAGCAGTCCCATGGGGGGGGGCTATGGCTACACCTTC | CASSPMGGGYGYTF
TRBJ2-7 | . | TRBV7-3 | . | TGTGCCAGCAGCCAAAGGGGGGGACCCTACGAGCAGTACTTC | CASSQRGGPYEQYF
TRBJ1-5 | . | TRBV12-3/TRBV12-4 | many | TGTGCCAGCAGTTTCCCCGGGAATAGCAATCAGCCCCAGCATTTT | CASSFPGNSNQPQHF
TRBJ1-1 | TRBD1 | TRBV6-2/TRBV6-3 | . | TGTGCCAGCAGTCCCCGTGTCCCGGGACAGGGTCTGAACACTGAAGCTTTCTTT | CASSPRVPGQGLNTEAFF
TRBJ1-6 | . | TRBV23-1 | few | TGCGCCAGCAGCCTGCAGTACAGGCCCCGCGCGAGTAATTCACCCCTCCACTTT | CASSLQYRPRASNSPLHF
TRBJ2-1 | . | TRBV28 | . | TGTGCCAGCAGTTCCGGGGCCAATGGAGGCGATGAGCAGTTCTTC | CASSSGANGGDEQFF